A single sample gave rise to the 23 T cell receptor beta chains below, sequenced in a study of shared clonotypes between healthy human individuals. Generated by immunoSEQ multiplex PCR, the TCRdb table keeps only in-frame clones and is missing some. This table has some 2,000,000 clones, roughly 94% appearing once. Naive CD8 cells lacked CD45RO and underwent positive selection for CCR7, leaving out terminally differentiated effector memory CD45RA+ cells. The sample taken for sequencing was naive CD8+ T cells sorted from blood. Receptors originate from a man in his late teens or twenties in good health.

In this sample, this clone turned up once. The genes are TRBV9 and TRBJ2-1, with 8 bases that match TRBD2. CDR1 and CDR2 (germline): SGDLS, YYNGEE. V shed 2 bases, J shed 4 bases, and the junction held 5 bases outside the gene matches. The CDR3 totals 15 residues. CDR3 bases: TGTGCCAGCAGCGTTTCGGGGGGGCTTTACAATGAGCAGTTCTTC. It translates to CASSVSGGLYNEQFF.

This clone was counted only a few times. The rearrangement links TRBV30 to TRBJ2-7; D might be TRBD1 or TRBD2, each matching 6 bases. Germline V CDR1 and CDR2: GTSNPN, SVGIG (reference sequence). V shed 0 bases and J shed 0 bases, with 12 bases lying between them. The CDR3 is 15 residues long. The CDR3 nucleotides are TGTGCCTGGAGTGTACTAGGAGGGGGCTCCTACGAGCAGTACTTC. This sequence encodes CAWSVLGGGSYEQYF.

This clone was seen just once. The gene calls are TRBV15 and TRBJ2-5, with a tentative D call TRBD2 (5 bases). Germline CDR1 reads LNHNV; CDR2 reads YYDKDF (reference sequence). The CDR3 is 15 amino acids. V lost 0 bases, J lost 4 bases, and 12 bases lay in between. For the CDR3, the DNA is TGTGCCACCAGCAGAGAACTACCCGGGGTAGAGACCCAGTACTTC. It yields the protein CATSRELPGVETQYF.

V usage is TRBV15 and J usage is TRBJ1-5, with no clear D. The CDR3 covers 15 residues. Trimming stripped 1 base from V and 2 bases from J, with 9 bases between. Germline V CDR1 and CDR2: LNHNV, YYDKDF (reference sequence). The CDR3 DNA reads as TGTGCCACCAGCAGAGTTCTCACCGGCAATCAGCCCCAGCATTTT. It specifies CATSRVLTGNQPQHF. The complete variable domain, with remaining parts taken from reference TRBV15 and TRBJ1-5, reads DAMVIQNPRYQVTQFGKPVTLSCSQTLNHNVMYWYQQKSSQAPKLLFHYYDKDFNNEADTPDNFQSRRPNTSFCFLDIRSPGLGDTAMYLCATSRVLTGNQPQHFGDGTRLSIL.

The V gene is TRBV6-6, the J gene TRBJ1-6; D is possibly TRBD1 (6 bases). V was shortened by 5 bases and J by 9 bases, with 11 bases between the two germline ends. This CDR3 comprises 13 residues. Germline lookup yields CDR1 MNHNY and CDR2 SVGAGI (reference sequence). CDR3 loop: CASSPGEGSPLHF. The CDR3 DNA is TGTGCCAGCAGTCCAGGGGAGGGTTCACCCCTCCACTTT.

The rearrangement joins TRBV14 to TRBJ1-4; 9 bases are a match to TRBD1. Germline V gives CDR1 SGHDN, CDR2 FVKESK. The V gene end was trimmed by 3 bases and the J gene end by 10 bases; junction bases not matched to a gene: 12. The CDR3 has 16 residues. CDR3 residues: CASSQETGGYRGKLFF. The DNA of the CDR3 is TGTGCCAGCAGCCAGGAAACAGGGGGCTACCGGGGAAAACTGTTTTTT.

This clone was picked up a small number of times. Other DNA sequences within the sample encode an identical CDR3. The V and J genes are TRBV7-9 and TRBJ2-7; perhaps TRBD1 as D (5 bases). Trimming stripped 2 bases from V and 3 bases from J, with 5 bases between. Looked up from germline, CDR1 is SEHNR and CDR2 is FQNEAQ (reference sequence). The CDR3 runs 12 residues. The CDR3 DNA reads TGTGCCAGCAGCTTAACAGGCTACGAGCAGTACTTC. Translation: CASSLTGYEQYF.

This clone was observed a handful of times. The CDR3: CASSSGGAEKLFF. The DNA of the CDR3 is TGTGCCAGCAGCTCCGGAGGGGCTGAAAAACTGTTTTTT. This chain joins TRBV5-6 and TRBJ1-4, with D possibly being TRBD1 (5 bases). Trimming removed 3 bases at V and 7 bases at J, with 10 bases between. The CDR3 totals 13 residues. Germline CDR1 SGHDT, CDR2 YYEEEE.

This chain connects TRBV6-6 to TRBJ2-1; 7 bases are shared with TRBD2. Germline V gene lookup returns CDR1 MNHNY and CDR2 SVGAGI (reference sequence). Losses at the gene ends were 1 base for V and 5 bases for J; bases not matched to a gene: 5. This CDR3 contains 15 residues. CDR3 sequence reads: CASSYLGEGNNEQFF. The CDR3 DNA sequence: TGTGCCAGCAGTTACTTGGGGGAGGGAAACAATGAGCAGTTCTTC.

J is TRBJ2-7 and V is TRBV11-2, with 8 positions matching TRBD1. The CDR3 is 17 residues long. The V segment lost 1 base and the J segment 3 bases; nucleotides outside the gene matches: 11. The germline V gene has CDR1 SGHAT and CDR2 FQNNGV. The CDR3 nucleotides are TGTGCCAGCAGCTTAGCCTTAATCGGGACAGGCGACTACGAGCAGTACTTC. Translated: CASSLALIGTGDYEQYF.

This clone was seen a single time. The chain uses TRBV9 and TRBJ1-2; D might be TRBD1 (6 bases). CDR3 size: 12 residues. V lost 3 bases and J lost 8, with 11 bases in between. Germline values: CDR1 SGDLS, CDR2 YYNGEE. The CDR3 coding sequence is TGTGCCAGCAGCGACTCAGGGGCCGGCTACACCTTC. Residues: CASSDSGAGYTF.

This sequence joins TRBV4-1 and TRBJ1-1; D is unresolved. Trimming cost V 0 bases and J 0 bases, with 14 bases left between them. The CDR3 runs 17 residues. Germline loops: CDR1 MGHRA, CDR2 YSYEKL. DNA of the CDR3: TGCGCCAGCAGCCAAGAACCCCCGCCGGGAATGAACACTGAAGCTTTCTTT. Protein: CASSQEPPPGMNTEAFF.

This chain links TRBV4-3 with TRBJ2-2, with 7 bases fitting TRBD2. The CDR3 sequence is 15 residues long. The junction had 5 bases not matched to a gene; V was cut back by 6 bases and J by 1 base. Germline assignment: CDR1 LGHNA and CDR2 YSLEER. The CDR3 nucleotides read TGCGCCAGCAGTTACTTAGCGGGGAACACCGGGGAGCTGTTTTTT. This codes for CASSYLAGNTGELFF.

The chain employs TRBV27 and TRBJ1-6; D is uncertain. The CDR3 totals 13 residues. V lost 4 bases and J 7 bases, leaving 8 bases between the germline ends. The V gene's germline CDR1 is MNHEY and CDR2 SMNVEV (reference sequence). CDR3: CASSYNGNSPLHF. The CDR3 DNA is TGTGCCAGCAGTTATAATGGAAATTCACCCCTCCACTTT.

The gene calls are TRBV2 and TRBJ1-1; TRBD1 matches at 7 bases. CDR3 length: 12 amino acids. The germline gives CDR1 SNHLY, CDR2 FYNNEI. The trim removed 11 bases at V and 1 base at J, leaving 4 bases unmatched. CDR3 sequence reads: CAGQGGNTEAFF. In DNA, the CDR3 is TGTGCCGGCCAGGGGGGGAACACTGAAGCTTTCTTT. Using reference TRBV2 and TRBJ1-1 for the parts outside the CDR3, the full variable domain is EPEVTQTPSHQVTQMGQEVILRCVPISNHLYFYWYRQILGQKVEFLVSFYNNEISEKSEIFDDQFSVERPDGSNFTLKIRSTKLEDSAMYFCAGQGGNTEAFFGQGTRLTVV.

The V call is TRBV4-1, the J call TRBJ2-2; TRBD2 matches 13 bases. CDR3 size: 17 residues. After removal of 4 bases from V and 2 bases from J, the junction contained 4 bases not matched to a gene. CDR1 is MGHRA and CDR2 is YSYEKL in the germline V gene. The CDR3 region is CASSLRLAGGNTGELFF. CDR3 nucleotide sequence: TGCGCCAGCAGCCTAAGACTAGCGGGAGGTAACACCGGGGAGCTGTTTTTT.

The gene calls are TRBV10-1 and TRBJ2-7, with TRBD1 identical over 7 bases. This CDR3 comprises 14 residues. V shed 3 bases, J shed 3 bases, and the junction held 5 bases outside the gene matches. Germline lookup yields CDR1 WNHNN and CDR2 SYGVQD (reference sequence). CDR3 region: CASSDVQGHYEQYF. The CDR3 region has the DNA TGCGCCAGCAGTGATGTACAGGGGCACTACGAGCAGTACTTC.

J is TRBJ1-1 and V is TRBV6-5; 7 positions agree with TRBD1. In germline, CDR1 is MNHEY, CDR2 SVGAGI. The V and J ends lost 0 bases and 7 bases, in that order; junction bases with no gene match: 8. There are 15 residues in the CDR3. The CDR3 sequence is CASSYSGTVRDEAFF. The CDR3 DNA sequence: TGTGCCAGCAGTTACTCGGGGACAGTTAGGGATGAAGCTTTCTTT.

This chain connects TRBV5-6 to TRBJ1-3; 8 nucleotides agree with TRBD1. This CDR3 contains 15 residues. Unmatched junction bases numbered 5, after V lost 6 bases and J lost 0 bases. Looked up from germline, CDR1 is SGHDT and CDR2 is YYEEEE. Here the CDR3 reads CASIDRGYSGNTIYF. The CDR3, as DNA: TGTGCCAGCATCGACAGGGGATACTCTGGAAACACCATATATTTT.

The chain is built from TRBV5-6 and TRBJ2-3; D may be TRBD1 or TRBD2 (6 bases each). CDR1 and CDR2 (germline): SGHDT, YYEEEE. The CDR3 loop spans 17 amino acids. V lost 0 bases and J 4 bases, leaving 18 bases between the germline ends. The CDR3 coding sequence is TGTGCCAGCAGCTTGGAGGGGCACGGGGGCCTGGCAGATACGCAGTATTTT. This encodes CASSLEGHGGLADTQYF.

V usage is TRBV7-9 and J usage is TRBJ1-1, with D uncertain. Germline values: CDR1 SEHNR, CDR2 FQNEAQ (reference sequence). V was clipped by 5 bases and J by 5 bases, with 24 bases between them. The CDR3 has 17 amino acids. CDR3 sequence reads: CASSPQAGFTAGTEAFF. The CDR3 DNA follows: TGTGCCAGCAGCCCTCAAGCGGGGTTTACCGCCGGGACTGAAGCTTTCTTT.

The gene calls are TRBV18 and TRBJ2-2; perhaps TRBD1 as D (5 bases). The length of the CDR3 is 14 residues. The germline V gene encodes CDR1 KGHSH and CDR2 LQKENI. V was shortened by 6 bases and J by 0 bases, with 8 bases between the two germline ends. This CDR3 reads CASSPTANTGELFF. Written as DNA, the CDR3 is TGTGCCAGCTCCCCGACAGCGAACACCGGGGAGCTGTTTTTT.

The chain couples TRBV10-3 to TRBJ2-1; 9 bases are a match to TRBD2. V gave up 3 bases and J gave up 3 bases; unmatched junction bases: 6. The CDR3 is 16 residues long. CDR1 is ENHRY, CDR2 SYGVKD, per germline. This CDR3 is CAISEPGGGGYNEQFF. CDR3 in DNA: TGTGCCATCAGTGAACCCGGCGGGGGGGGCTACAATGAGCAGTTCTTC.